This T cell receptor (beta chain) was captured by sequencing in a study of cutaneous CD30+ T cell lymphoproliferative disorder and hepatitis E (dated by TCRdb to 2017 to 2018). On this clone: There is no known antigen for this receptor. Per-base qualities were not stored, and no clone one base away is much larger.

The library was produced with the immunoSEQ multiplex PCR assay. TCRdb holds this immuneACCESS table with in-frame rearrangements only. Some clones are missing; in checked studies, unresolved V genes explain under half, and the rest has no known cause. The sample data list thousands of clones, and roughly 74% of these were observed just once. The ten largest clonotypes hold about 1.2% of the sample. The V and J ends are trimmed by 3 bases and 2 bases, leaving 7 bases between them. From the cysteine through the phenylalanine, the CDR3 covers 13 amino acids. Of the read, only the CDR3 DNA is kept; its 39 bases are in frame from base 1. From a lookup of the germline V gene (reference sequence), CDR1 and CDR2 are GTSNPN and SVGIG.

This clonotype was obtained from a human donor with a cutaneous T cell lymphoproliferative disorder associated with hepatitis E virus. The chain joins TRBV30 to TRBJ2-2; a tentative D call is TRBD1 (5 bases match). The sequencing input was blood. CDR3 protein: CAWRTDNTGELFF. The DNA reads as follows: TGTGCCTGGAGGACAGACAACACCGGGGAGCTGTTTTTT.